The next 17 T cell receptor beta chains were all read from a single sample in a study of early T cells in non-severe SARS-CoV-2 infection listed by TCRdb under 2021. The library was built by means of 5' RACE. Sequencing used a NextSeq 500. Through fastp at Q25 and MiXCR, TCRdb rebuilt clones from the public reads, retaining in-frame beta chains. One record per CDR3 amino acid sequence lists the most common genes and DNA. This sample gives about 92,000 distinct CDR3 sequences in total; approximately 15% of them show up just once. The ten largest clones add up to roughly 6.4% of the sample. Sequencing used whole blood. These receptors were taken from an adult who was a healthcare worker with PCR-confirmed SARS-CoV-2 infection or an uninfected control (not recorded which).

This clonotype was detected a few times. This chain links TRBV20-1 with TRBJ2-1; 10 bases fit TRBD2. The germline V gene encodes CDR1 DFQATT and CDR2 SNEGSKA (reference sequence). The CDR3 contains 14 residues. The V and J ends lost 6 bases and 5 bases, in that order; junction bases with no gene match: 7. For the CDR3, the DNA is TGCAGTGCGCCAGCCAGCGGGAGGGACAATGAGCAGTTCTTC. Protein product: CSAPASGRDNEQFF.

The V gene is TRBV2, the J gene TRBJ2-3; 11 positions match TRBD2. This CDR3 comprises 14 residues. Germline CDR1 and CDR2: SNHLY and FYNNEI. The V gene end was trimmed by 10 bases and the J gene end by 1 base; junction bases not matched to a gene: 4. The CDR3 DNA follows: TGTGCCAACCTACTAGCGGGGGGCACAGATACGCAGTATTTT. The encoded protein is CANLLAGGTDTQYF.

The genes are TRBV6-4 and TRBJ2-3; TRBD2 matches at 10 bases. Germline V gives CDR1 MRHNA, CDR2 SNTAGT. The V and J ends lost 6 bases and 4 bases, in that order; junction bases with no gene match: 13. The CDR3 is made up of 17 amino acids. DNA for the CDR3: TGTGCCAGCAGCCCCGACGGTGTAGCGGGAGGTCCAGATACGCAGTATTTT. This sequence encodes CASSPDGVAGGPDTQYF.

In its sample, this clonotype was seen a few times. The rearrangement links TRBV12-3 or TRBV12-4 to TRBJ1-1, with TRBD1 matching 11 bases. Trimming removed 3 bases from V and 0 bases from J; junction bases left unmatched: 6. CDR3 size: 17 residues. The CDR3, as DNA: TGTGCCAGCAGTTTTGGGACAGGGGGTGCGATGAACACTGAAGCTTTCTTT. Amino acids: CASSFGTGGAMNTEAFF.

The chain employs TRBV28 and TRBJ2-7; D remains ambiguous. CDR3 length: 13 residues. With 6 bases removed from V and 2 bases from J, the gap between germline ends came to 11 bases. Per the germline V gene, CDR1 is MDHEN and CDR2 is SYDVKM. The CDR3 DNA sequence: TGTGCCAGCAGGCCGGCAGAAACCTACGAGCAGTACTTC. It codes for CASRPAETYEQYF.

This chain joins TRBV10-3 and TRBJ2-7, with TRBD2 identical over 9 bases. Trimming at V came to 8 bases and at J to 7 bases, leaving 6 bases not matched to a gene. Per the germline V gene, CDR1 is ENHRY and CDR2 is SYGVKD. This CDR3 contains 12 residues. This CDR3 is CAIVAGGGEQYF. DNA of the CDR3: TGTGCCATCGTGGCGGGAGGGGGTGAGCAGTACTTC.

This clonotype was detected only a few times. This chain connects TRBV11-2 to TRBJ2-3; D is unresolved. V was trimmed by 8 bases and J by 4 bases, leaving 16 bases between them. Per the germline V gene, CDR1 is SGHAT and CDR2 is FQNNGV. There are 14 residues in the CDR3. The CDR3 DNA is TGTGCCAGCGGTTTCCACATGAACCCAGATACGCAGTATTTT. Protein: CASGFHMNPDTQYF.

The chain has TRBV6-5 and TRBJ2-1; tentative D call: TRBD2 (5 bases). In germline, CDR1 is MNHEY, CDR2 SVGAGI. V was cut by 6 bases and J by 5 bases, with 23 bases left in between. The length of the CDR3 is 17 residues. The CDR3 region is CASSPPYSEAAHNEQFF. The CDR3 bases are TGTGCCAGCAGCCCACCATACTCGGAGGCGGCCCACAATGAGCAGTTCTTC.

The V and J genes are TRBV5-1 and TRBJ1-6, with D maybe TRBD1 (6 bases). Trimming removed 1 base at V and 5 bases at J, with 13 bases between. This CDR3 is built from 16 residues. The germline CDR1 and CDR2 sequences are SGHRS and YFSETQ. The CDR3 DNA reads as TGCGCCAGCAGCTTGAGGGGGGCCTCGGATAATTCACCCCTCCACTTT. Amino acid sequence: CASSLRGASDNSPLHF.

The CDR3: CASRIYGYTF. The CDR3, as DNA: TGTGCCAGCAGGATATATGGCTACACCTTC. This rearrangement joins TRBV2 to TRBJ1-2; D gene uncertain. V gave up 6 bases and J gave up 5 bases, with 4 bases separating them. CDR3 size: 10 residues. From germline, CDR1 is SNHLY and CDR2 FYNNEI.

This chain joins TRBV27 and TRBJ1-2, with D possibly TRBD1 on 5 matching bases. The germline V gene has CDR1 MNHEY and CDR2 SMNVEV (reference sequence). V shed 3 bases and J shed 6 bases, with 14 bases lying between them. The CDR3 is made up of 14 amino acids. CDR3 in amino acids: CASSFGRQGNGYTF. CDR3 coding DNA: TGTGCCAGCAGTTTCGGTCGGCAGGGTAATGGCTACACCTTC.

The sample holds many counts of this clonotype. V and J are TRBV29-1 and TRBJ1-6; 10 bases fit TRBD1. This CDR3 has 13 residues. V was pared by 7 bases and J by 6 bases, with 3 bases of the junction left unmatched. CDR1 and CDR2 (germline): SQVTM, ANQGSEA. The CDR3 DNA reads TGCAGCGCCAGGACAGGGGGTAATTCACCCCTCCACTTT. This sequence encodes CSARTGGNSPLHF.

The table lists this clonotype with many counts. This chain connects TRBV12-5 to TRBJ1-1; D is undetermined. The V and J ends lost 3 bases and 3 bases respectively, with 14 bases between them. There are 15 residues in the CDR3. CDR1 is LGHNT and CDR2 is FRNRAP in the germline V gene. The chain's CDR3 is CASGFVRGMDTEAFF. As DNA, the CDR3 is TGTGCTAGTGGTTTCGTACGCGGCATGGACACTGAAGCTTTCTTT.

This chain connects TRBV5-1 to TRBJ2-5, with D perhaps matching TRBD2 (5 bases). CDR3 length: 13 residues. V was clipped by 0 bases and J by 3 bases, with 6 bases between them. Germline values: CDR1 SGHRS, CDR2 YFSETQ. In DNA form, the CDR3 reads TGCGCCAGCAGCTTGGCAGCGGAAGAGACCCAGTACTTC. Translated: CASSLAAEETQYF.

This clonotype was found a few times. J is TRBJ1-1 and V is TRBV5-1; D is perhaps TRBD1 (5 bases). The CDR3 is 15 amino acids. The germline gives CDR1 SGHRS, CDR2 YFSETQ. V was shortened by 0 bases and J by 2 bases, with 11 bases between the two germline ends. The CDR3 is CASSLAGSFNTEAFF. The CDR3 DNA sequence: TGCGCCAGCAGCTTGGCAGGGTCCTTTAACACTGAAGCTTTCTTT.

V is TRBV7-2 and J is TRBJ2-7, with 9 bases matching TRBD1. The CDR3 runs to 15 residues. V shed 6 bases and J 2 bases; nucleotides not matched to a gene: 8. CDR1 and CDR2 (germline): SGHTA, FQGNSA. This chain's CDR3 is CASSPAGTGTYEQYF. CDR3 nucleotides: TGTGCCAGCAGTCCCGCCGGGACAGGGACCTACGAGCAGTACTTC.

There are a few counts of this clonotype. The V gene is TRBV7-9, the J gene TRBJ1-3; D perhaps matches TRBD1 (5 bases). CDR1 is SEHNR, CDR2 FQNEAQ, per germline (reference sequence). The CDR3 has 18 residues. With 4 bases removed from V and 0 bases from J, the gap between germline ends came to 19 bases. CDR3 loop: CASSSSSDSRDSGNTIYF. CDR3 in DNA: TGTGCCAGCAGCTCCTCTTCAGACAGCCGTGACTCTGGAAACACCATATATTTT.